The sequence of this T cell receptor (beta chain) was determined in a study of CD8+ T cells in alopecia areata (dated by TCRdb to about 2018). With regard to the full study: The treated patients, all with moderate-to-severe alopecia areata, were enrolled in an open-label pilot trial of oral tofacitinib given at 5 to 10 mg twice daily. Scalp clonality was compared among normal scalp (n=4), patchy alopecia areata scalp (n=8), and alopecia totalis/universalis scalp (n=8). Tofacitinib was administered for 6 to 18 months, and 6 months of follow-up off drug were then conducted to assess delayed response and recurrence. Biopsies were taken from tofacitinib-treated patients at baseline and again at 4 and 24 weeks into treatment, and several of those patients also had a later scalp biopsy. The SALT score, which quantifies the percentage of affected scalp surface area, was used to measure disease severity in treated patients. Scalp tissue and sorted CD4+ and CD8+ peripheral blood T cells from patchy and totalis/universalis alopecia areata patients and from healthy controls were covered by human TCRbeta sequencing. In both human patients and the C3H/HeJ mouse model, the study applied high-throughput TCRbeta sequencing to look at T cell clonal expansion in alopecia areata. immunoSEQ multiplex PCR using 35 Vbeta forward primers and 13 Jbeta reverse primers was used to amplify TCRbeta CDR3 regions. RNA came from the PAXgene miRNA kit for fixed scalp, the miRNeasy kit for PBMCs, and the RNeasy kit for mouse skin.

This clone occurred once. No antigen is known for it. Base quality data are lacking; no much larger clone is found one base away. The library was obtained by the immunoSEQ multiplex PCR assay. For TCR sequencing, RNA was extracted from every sample and reverse transcribed into cDNA to serve as template. First-strand cDNA was synthesized with SuperScript III using a 2:1 mix of oligo-dT and random hexamers. Amplification bias was assessed with a synthetic immune receptor repertoire, and residual bias was removed computationally. Processing in the source paper ran as follows. Raw reads were preprocessed to remove errors, and CDR3 was defined according to IMGT conventions as the region from the conserved cysteine to phenylalanine. To get clonality, Shannon entropy was normalized by log2 of the number of productive unique TCRs and the result was subtracted from 1. Whether each scalp clone was CD4 or CD8 was inferred by checking scalp TCRbeta sequences against the CD4 and CD8 repertoires from sorted blood. The immuneACCESS repertoire file appears here via TCRdb, limited to in-frame rearrangements. These files lack a portion of the clones; in checked studies, under half of the deficit traces to unresolved V genes, and the cause of the others is not known. V, J and clone size reflect that table, while D and trimming were determined from the DNA. The sample table lists some 210,000 clones, 66% of them with a count of one. The ten largest clonotypes hold more than 0.95% of the sample.

Measured from the cysteine to the phenylalanine, the CDR3 is 15 residues long. Only the CDR3 DNA stays, 45 bases, in frame from base 1. CDR1 MDHEN and CDR2 SYDVKM were looked up in the germline V gene. From V the trimming removes 6 bases and from J it removes 7 bases, while the gene matches leave 10 bases of the junction unaccounted for. The treatment or condition label, read with the paper, signifies: oral pan-JAK inhibitor, 5-10 mg twice daily. Lesional scalp punch biopsies and peripheral blood were collected from alopecia areata patients. PBMCs were isolated by density centrifugation and stained for CD3, CD4 and CD8, after which CD4+ and CD8+ T cells were sorted on a FACSAria. The paper's findings and limits, for the study overall: The treated cohort was small, with a single nonresponder, so links between baseline CD8+ expansion and response need larger studies. Compared with normal scalp, lesional scalp, particularly in alopecia totalis/universalis, had higher clonality and more expanded CD8+ clones, which suggests antigenic drive. Scalp TCR repertoire analysis is complicated because resident alphabeta T cells in normal human skin are also sequenced, whereas mouse skin is dominated by gammadelta T cells. Tofacitinib significantly decreased scalp clonality and the number of expanded CD8+ clones among the top 100 scalp clones. During tofacitinib treatment, many expanded lesional clones remained in scalp and blood, and this persistence may partly explain relapse after treatment is stopped. TCR sequences shared between patients were less clear than in mice, possibly partly because of HLA diversity in the patient population.

The sequence links TRBV28 to TRBJ1-5; TRBD1 agrees with 9 junctional bases. The material was CD4+ T cells sorted from blood, obtained at roughly week 45, from a patient treated with tofacitinib. This TCR was recovered from a human donor with alopecia areata. This receptor has the CDR3 CASRLGQGLDQPQHF. Here is the DNA: TGTGCCAGCAGGTTGGGACAGGGATTAGACCAGCCCCAGCATTTT.